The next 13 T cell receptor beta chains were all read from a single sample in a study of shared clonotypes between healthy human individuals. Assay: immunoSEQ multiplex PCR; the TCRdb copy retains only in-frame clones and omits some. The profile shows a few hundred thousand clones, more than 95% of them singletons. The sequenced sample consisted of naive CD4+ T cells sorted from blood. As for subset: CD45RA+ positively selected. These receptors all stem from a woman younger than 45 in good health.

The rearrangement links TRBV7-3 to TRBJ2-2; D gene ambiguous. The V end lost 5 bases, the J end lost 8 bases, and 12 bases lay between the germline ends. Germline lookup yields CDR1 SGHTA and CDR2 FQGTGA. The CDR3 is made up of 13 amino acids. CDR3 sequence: CASSPPVGGELFF. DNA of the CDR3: TGTGCCAGCAGCCCCCCCGTGGGGGGGGAGCTGTTTTTT. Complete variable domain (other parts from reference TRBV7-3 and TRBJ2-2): GAGVSQTPSNKVTEKGKYVELRCDPISGHTALYWYRQSLGQGPEFLIYFQGTGAADDSGLPNDRFFAVRPEGSVSTLKIQRTERGDSAVYLCASSPPVGGELFFGEGSRLTVL.

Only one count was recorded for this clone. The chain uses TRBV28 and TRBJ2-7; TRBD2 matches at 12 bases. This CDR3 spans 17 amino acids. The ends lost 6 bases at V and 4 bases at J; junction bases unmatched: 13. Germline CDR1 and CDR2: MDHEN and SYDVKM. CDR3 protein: CASSLTSGGPGGYEQYF. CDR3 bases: TGTGCCAGCAGCCTAACTAGCGGGGGGCCGGGGGGATACGAGCAGTACTTC.

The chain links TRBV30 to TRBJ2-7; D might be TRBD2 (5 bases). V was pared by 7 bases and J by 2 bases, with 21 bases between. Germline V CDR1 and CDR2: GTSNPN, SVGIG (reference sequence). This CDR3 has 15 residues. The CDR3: CALNKVEDWPYEQYF. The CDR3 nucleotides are TGTGCCTTAAATAAGGTAGAGGACTGGCCCTACGAGCAGTACTTC.

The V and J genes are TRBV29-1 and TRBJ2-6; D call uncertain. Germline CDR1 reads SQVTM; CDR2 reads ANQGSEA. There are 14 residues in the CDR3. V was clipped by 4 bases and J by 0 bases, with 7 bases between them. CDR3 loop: CSVAQSSGANVLTF. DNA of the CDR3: TGCAGCGTTGCGCAGAGCTCTGGGGCCAACGTCCTGACTTTC.

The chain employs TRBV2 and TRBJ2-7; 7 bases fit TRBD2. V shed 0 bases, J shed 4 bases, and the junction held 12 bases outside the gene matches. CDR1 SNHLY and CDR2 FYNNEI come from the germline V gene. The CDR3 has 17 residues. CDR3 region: CASSEAQGVLAEYEQYF. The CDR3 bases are TGTGCCAGCAGTGAAGCGCAAGGGGTGCTAGCGGAGTACGAGCAGTACTTC. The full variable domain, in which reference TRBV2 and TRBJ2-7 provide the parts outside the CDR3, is EPEVTQTPSHQVTQMGQEVILRCVPISNHLYFYWYRQILGQKVEFLVSFYNNEISEKSEIFDDQFSVERPDGSNFTLKIRSTKLEDSAMYFCASSEAQGVLAEYEQYFGPGTRLTVT.

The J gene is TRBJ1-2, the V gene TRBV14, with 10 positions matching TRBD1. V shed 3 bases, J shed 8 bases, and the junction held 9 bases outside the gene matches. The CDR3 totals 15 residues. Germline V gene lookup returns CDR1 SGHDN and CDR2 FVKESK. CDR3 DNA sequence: TGTGCCAGCAGCCACGGGGACAGGGGAGTGAGAGGCTACACCTTC. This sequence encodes CASSHGDRGVRGYTF.

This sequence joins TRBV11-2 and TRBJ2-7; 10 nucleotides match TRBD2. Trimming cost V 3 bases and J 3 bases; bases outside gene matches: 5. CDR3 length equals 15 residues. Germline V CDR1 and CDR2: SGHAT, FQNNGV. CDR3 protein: CASSFRAGGDYEQYF. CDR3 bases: TGTGCCAGCAGCTTCCGAGCGGGAGGGGACTACGAGCAGTACTTC.

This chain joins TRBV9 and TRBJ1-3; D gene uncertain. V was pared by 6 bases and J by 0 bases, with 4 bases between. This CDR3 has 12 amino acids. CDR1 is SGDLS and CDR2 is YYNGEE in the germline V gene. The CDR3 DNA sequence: TGTGCCAGCACCCGCTCTGGAAACACCATATATTTT. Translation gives CASTRSGNTIYF.

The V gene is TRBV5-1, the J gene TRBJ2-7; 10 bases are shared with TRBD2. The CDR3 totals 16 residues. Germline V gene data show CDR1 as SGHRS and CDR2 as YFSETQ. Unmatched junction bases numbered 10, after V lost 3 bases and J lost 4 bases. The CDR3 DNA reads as TGCGCCAGCAGCTACCCTGCTAGCGGGAGTTCGTACGAGCAGTACTTC. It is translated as CASSYPASGSSYEQYF.

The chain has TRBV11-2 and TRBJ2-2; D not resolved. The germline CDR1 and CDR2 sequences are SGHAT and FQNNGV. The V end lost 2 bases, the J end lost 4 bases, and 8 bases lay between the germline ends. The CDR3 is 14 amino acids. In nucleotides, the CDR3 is TGTGCCAGCAGCTTAACTCTGGGCACCGGGGAGCTGTTTTTT. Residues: CASSLTLGTGELFF.

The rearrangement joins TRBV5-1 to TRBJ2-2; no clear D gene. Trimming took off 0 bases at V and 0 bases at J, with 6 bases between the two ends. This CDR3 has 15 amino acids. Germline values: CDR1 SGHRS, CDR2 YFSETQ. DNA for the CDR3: TGCGCCAGCAGCTTGGAGGGCCCGAACACCGGGGAGCTGTTTTTT. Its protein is CASSLEGPNTGELFF.

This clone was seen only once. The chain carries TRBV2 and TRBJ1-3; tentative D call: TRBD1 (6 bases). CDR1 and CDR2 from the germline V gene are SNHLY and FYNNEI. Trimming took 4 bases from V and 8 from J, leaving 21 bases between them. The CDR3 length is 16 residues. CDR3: CASSGGRGVKEYTIYF. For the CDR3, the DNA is TGTGCCAGCAGTGGGGGCAGGGGCGTTAAGGAATACACCATATATTTT.

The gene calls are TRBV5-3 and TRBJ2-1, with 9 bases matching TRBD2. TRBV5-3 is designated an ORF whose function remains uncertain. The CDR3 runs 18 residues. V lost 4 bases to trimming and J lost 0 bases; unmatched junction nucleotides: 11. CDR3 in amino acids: CARSLPPISGSSYNEQFF. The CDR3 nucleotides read TGTGCCAGAAGCCTACCCCCAATTAGCGGGAGCTCCTACAATGAGCAGTTCTTC.